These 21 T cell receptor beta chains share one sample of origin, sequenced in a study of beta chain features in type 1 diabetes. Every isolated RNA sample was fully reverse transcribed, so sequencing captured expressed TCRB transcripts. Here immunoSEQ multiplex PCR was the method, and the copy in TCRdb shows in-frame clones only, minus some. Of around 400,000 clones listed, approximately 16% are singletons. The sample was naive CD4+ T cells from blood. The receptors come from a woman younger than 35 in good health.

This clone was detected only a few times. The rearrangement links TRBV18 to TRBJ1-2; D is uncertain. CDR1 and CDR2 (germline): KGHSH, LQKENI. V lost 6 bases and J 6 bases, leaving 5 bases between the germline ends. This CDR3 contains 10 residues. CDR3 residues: CASSRDGYTF. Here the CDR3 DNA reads TGTGCCAGCTCCCGTGATGGCTACACCTTC.

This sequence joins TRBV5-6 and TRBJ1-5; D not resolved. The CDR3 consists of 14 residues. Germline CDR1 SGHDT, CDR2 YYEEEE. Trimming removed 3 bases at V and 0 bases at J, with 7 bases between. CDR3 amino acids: CASSSEASNQPQHF. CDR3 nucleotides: TGTGCCAGCAGCTCCGAGGCTAGCAATCAGCCCCAGCATTTT.

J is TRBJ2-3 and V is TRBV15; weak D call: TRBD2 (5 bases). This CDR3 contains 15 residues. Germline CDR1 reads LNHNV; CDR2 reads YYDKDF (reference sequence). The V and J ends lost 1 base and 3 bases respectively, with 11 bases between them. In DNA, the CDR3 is TGTGCCACCAGCAGAGTGCCTACGGGGACAGATACGCAGTATTTT. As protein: CATSRVPTGTDTQYF.

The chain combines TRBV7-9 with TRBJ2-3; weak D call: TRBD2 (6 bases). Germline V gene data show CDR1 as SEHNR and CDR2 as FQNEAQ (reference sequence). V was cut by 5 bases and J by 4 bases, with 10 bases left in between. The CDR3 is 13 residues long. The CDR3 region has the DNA TGTGCCAGCAGCCGTCCTAGCGCAGATACGCAGTATTTT. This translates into CASSRPSADTQYF. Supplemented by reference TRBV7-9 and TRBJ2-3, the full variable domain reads DTGVSQNPRHKITKRGQNVTFRCDPISEHNRLYWYRQTLGQGPEFLTYFQNEAQLEKSRLLSDRFSAERPKGSFSTLEIQRTEQGDSAMYLCASSRPSADTQYFGPGTRLTVL.

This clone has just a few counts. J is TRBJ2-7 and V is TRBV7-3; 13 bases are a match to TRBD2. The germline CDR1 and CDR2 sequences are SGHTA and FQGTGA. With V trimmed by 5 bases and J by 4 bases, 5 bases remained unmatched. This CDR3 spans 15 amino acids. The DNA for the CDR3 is TGTGCCAGCAGCCCCGGACTAGCGGGAGTGTACGAGCAGTACTTC. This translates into CASSPGLAGVYEQYF.

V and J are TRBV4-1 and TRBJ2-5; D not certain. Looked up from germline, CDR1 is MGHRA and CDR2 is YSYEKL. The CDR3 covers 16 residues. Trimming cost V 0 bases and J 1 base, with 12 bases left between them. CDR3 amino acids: CASSQDLGQIQETQYF. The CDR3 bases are TGCGCCAGCAGCCAAGATTTGGGCCAGATCCAAGAGACCCAGTACTTC.

The CDR3 sequence is CASSVYRDYEQYF. CDR3 in DNA: TGTGCCAGCAGTGTCTACAGGGACTACGAGCAGTACTTC. The chain joins TRBV2 to TRBJ2-7; D may be TRBD1 (6 bases). Germline V gene data show CDR1 as SNHLY and CDR2 as FYNNEI. The CDR3 is made up of 13 amino acids. Trimming took 4 bases from V and 3 from J, leaving 10 bases between them.

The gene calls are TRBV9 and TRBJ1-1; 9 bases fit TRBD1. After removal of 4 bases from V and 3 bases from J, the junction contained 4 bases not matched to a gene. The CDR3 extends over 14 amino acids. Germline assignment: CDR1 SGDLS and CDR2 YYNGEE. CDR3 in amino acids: CASSKGQGHTEAFF. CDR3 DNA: TGTGCCAGCAGCAAAGGACAGGGGCACACTGAAGCTTTCTTT.

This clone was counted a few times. Here the CDR3 reads CASSRQPVNTEAFF. The CDR3 coding sequence is TGTGCCAGCAGCCGACAGCCAGTGAACACTGAAGCTTTCTTT. The rearrangement joins TRBV7-9 to TRBJ1-1, with D perhaps matching TRBD1 (5 bases). The germline gives CDR1 SEHNR, CDR2 FQNEAQ (reference sequence). This CDR3 has 14 residues. With 5 bases removed from V and 0 bases from J, the gap between germline ends came to 10 bases.

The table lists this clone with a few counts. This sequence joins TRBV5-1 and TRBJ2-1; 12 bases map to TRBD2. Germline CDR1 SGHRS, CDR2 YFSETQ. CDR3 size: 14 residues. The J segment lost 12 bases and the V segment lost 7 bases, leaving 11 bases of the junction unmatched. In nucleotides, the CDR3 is TGCGCCAGCGGAATGGGCCTAGCGGGAGGGGCGCAGTTCTTC. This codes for CASGMGLAGGAQFF.

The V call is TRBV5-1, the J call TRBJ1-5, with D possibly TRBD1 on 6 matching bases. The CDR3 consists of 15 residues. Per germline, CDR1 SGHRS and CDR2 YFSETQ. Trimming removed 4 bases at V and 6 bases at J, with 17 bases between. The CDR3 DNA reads TGCGCCAGCAGCCCTGGGGGGGCGAGGACTCAGCCCCAGCATTTT. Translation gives CASSPGGARTQPQHF.

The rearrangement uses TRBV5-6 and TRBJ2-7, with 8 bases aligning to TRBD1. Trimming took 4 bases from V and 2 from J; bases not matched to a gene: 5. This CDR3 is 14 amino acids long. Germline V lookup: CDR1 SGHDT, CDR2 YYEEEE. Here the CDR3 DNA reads TGTGCCAGCAGCGGACAGGGACGCCCCTACGAGCAGTACTTC. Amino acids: CASSGQGRPYEQYF.

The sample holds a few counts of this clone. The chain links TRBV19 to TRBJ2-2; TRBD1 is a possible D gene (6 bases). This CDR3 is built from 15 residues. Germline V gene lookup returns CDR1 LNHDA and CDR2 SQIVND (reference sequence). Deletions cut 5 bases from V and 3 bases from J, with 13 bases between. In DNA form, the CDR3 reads TGTGCCAGTAGTGTCAGGGCAGGGGACACCGGGGAGCTGTTTTTT. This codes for CASSVRAGDTGELFF.

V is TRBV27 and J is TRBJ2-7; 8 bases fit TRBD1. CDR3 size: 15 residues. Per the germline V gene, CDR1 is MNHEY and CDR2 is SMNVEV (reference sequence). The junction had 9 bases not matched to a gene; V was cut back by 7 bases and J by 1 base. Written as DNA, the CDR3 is TGTGCCAGCAATACCGGAGGGACAGGTTCCTACGAGCAGTACTTC. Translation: CASNTGGTGSYEQYF.

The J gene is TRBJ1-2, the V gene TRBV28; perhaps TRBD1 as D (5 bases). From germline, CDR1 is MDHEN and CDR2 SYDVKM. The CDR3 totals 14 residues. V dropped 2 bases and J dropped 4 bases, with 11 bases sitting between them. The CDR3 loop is CASSLGPGIYGYTF. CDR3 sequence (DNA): TGTGCCAGCAGTTTAGGTCCAGGGATCTATGGCTACACCTTC.

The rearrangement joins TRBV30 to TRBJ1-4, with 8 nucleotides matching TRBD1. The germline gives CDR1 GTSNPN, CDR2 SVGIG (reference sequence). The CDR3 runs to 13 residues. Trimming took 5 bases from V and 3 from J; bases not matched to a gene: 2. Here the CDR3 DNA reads TGTGCCTGGGCGACAGGGGCTAATGAAAAACTGTTTTTT. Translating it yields CAWATGANEKLFF.

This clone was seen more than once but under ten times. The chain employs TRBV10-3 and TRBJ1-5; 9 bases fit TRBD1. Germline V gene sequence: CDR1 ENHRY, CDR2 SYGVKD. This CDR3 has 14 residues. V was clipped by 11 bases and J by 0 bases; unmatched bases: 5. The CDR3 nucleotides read TGTGCCGTACAGGGGGCTAATAGCAATCAGCCCCAGCATTTT. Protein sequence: CAVQGANSNQPQHF.

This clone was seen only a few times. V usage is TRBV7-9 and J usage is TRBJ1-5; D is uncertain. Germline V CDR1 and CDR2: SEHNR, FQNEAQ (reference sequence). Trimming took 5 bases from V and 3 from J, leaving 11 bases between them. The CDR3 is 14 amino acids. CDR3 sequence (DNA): TGTGCCAGCAGCCGGCGAGGGTCCAATCAGCCCCAGCATTTT. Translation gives CASSRRGSNQPQHF. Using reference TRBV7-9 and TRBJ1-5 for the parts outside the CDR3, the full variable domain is DTGVSQNPRHKITKRGQNVTFRCDPISEHNRLYWYRQTLGQGPEFLTYFQNEAQLEKSRLLSDRFSAERPKGSFSTLEIQRTEQGDSAMYLCASSRRGSNQPQHFGDGTRLSIL.

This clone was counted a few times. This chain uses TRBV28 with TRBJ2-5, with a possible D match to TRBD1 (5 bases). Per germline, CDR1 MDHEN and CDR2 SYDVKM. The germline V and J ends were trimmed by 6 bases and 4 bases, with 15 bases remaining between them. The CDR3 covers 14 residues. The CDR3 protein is CASSLTGVRETQYF. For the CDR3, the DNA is TGTGCCAGCAGCCTCACAGGCGTAAGAGAGACCCAGTACTTC.

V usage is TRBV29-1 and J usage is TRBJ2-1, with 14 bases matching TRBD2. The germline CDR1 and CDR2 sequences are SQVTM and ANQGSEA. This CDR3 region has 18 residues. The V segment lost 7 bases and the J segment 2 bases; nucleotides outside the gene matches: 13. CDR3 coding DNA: TGCAGCGCCGCCGGGACTAGCGGGAGCGGTGTTCCCTACAATGAGCAGTTCTTC. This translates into CSAAGTSGSGVPYNEQFF.

The CDR3 protein is CASSWQVPGNTIYF. CDR3 DNA sequence: TGTGCCAGCAGTTGGCAGGTCCCTGGAAACACCATATATTTT. The rearrangement uses TRBV28 and TRBJ1-3; no definite D call. CDR3 length: 14 amino acids. Trimming shortened V by 4 bases and J by 2 bases, and 9 bases separated the two germline ends. Germline V lookup: CDR1 MDHEN, CDR2 SYDVKM.